These 7 T cell receptor beta chains originate from one sample sequenced in a study of shared clonotypes between healthy human individuals (dated by TCRdb to between 2020 and 2021). To prepare the library, the immunoSEQ multiplex PCR assay was applied. Held by TCRdb, this immuneACCESS table contains in-frame sequences only and omits some clones. Under half of the omission traces to an unresolved V gene where checked; the cause of the rest is unknown. The sample contains 950,000 to 1,100,000 clones, about 74% of them found a single time. Over 1.3% of the sample is in the top ten clones. The sequencing input was memory CD4+ T cells sorted from blood. Explained via the paper, the cell subset or site label denotes: CD45RA-negative fraction. Source of these receptors: a man younger than 35 in good health.

The chain links TRBV7-9 to TRBJ2-5; TRBD1 matches at 11 bases. Looked up from germline, CDR1 is SEHNR and CDR2 is FQNEAQ (reference sequence). The V and J ends lost 5 bases and 5 bases, in that order; junction bases with no gene match: 7. CDR3 length: 15 residues. The CDR3 is CASSQDRGRIETQYF. The CDR3 DNA reads as TGTGCCAGCAGCCAGGACAGGGGGCGCATTGAGACCCAGTACTTC.

This clone was counted a few times. The rearrangement joins TRBV11-2 to TRBJ2-1; TRBD2 matches at 7 bases. V trimming: 4 bases; J trimming: 4 bases; junction bases outside the gene matches: 7. Germline CDR1 reads SGHAT; CDR2 reads FQNNGV. The CDR3 is 15 amino acids. The CDR3 nucleotides are TGTGCCAGCAGCTATAACGACGGGAGGTACAATGAGCAGTTCTTC. As protein: CASSYNDGRYNEQFF. Variable domain in full (rest from reference TRBV11-2 and TRBJ2-1): EAGVAQSPRYKIIEKRQSVAFWCNPISGHATLYWYQQILGQGPKLLIQFQNNGVVDDSQLPKDRFSAERLKGVDSTLKIQPAKLEDSAVYLCASSYNDGRYNEQFFGPGTRLTVL.

The rearrangement joins TRBV11-2 to TRBJ2-1, with 13 positions matching TRBD2. CDR1 and CDR2 (germline): SGHAT, FQNNGV. Unmatched junction bases numbered 6, after V lost 1 base and J lost 15 bases. The CDR3 is 14 residues long. The CDR3 coding sequence is TGTGCCAGCAGCTTAGCCGGGACTAGCGGGGTTGGGTTCTTC. Protein: CASSLAGTSGVGFF. Variable domain in full (rest from reference TRBV11-2 and TRBJ2-1): EAGVAQSPRYKIIEKRQSVAFWCNPISGHATLYWYQQILGQGPKLLIQFQNNGVVDDSQLPKDRFSAERLKGVDSTLKIQPAKLEDSAVYLCASSLAGTSGVGFFGPGTRLTVL.

In its sample, this clone was seen a few times. V is TRBV2 and J is TRBJ2-3; 11 bases agree with TRBD2. Losses at the gene ends were 6 bases for V and 5 bases for J; bases not matched to a gene: 19. Germline V CDR1 and CDR2: SNHLY, FYNNEI. This CDR3 contains 19 residues. The CDR3 region is CASSARGLAALSEIDTQYF. The CDR3 DNA reads TGTGCCAGCAGCGCCAGGGGACTAGCGGCACTGTCGGAGATAGATACGCAGTATTTT.

The chain is built from TRBV27 and TRBJ1-4, with a possible D match to TRBD1 (5 bases). The CDR3 consists of 14 residues. Trimming cost V 6 bases and J 4 bases, with 12 bases left between them. Germline lookup yields CDR1 MNHEY and CDR2 SMNVEV (reference sequence). The CDR3 nucleotides are TGTGCCAGCAGAGCAGGGAGGCGTAATGAAAAACTGTTTTTT. This encodes CASRAGRRNEKLFF.

The chain links TRBV19 to TRBJ1-5; no firm D call. CDR1 and CDR2 (germline): LNHDA, SQIVND (reference sequence). Trimming shortened V by 6 bases and J by 8 bases, and 11 bases separated the two germline ends. There are 12 residues in the CDR3. CDR3 coding DNA: TGTGCCAGTAGAGTCGACGCGAAGCCCCAGCATTTT. Residues: CASRVDAKPQHF.

The chain carries TRBV11-2 and TRBJ1-3; D might be TRBD1 (5 bases). The CDR3 is made up of 15 amino acids. Trimming cost V 5 bases and J 1 base, with 12 bases left between them. Germline V gives CDR1 SGHAT, CDR2 FQNNGV. The CDR3 spells CASSSWGVSGNTIYF. The CDR3 coding sequence is TGTGCCAGCAGCAGTTGGGGGGTTTCTGGAAACACCATATATTTT.